This T cell receptor (beta chain) was sequenced for a study of CD8+ T cells in alopecia areata. Points from the study as a whole: Tofacitinib did not eliminate many expanded lesional clones from scalp or blood.

Treatment in this sample: oral pan-JAK inhibitor, 5-10 mg twice daily. Individuals with alopecia areata gave both lesional scalp punch biopsies and peripheral blood for collection. The V and J ends lost 4 bases and 5 bases respectively, with 11 bases between them. There are 13 residues in the CDR3. Germline V gene lookup returns CDR1 GTSNPN and CDR2 SVGIG (reference sequence). As for this clone: Its antigen is not known.

Extracted from the samples, RNA was reverse transcribed into cDNA to serve as the sequencing template. Assay used: immunoSEQ multiplex PCR; TCRdb lists only in-frame clones, some missing. The sample contains some 170,000 clones, about 53% of which appear only once. This sequence was found in a human donor with alopecia areata. The rearrangement links TRBV30 to TRBJ1-4; D remains ambiguous. The sequenced sample was CD8+ T cells sorted from blood, obtained at week 24, from a patient treated with tofacitinib. The CDR3 sequence: CAWKASRNEKLFF. The CDR3, as DNA: TGTGCCTGGAAGGCAAGTCGGAATGAAAAACTGTTTTTT.